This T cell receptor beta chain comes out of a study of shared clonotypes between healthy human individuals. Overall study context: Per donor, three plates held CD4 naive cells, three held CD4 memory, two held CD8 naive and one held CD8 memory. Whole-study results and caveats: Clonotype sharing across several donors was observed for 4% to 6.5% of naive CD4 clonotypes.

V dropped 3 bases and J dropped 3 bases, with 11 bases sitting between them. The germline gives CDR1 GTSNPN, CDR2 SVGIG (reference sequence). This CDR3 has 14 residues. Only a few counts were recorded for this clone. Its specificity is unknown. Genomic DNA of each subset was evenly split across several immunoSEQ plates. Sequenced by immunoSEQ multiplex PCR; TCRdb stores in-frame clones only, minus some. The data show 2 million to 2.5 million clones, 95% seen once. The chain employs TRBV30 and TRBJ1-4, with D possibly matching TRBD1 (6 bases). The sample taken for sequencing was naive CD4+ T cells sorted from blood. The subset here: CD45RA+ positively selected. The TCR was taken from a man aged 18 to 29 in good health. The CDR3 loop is CAWSAGAPNEKLFF. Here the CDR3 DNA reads TGTGCCTGGAGCGCAGGGGCCCCTAATGAAAAACTGTTTTTT.